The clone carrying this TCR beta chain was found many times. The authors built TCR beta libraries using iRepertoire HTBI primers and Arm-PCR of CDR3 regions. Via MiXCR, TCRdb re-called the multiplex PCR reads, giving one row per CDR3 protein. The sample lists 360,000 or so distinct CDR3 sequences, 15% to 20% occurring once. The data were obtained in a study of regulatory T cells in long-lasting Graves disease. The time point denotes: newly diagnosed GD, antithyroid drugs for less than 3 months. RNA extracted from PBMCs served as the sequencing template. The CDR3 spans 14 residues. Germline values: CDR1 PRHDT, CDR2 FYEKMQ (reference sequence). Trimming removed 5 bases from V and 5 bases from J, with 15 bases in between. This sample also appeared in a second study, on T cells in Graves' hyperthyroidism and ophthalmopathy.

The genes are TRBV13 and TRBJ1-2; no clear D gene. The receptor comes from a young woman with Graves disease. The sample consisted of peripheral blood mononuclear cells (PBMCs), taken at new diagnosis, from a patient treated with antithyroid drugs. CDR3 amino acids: CASSPDSGEYGYTF. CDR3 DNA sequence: TGTGCCAGCAGCCCGGATTCTGGGGAATATGGCTACACCTTC.